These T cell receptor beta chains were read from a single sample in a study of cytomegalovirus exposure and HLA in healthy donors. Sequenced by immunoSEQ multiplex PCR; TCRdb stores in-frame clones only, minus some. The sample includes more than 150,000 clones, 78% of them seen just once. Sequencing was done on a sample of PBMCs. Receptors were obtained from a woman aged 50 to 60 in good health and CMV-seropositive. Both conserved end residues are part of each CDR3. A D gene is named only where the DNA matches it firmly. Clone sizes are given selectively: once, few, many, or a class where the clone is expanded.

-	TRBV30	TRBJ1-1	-	CAWSVRGTEAFF	TGTGCCTGGAGTGTACGAGGAACTGAAGCTTTCTTT
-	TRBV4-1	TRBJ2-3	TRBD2	CASSQVRGGVADTQYF	TGCGCCAGCAGCCAAGTCCGGGGGGGCGTCGCAGATACGCAGTATTTT
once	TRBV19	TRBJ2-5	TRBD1	CASSTLRDRDQETQYF	TGTGCCAGTAGTACCCTCCGGGACAGGGACCAAGAGACCCAGTACTTC
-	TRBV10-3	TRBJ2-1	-	CAIGLNGLGGEQFF	TGTGCCATCGGGCTCAACGGATTGGGGGGTGAGCAGTTCTTC
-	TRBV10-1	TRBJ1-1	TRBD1	CASSLDRGRVAFF	TGCGCCAGCAGTCTCGACAGGGGAAGAGTGGCTTTCTTT
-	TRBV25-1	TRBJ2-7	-	CASAQTGSSYEQYF	TGTGCCAGCGCTCAGACAGGTAGCTCCTACGAGCAGTACTTC
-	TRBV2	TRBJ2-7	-	CASSDRGGGQYF	TGTGCCAGCAGTGACAGGGGAGGGGGGCAGTACTTC
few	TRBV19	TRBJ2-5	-	CASSPVVTVQETQYF	TGTGCCAGTAGTCCTGTGGTAACAGTGCAAGAGACCCAGTACTTC
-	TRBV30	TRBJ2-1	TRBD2	CAWSVEWRGYYNEQFF	TGTGCCTGGAGTGTAGAGTGGCGGGGGTACTACAATGAGCAGTTCTTC
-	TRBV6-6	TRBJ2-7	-	CASRTASYEQYF	TGTGCCAGCAGGACTGCCTCCTACGAGCAGTACTTC
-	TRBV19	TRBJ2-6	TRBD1	CASSDVGARTGFSGANGLTF	TGTGCCAGTAGCGATGTGGGGGCACGGACAGGGTTCTCTGGGGCCAACGGCCTGACTTTC
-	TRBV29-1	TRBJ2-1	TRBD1	CSVVRSRGRAYNEQFF	TGCAGCGTGGTACGTTCGAGGGGGCGCGCCTACAATGAGCAGTTCTTC
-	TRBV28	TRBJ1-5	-	CASDSGNQPQHF	TGTGCCAGTGACAGTGGCAATCAGCCCCAGCATTTT
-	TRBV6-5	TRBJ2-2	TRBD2	CASSSPGGTNTGELFF	TGTGCCAGCAGTTCCCCGGGGGGGACGAACACCGGGGAGCTGTTTTTT
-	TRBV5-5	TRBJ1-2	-	CASSLALSRAVGYTF	TGTGCCAGCAGCTTGGCCCTGTCCAGGGCGGTCGGCTACACCTTC
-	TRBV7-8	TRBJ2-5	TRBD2	CASSLGGLAGQETQYF	TGTGCCAGCAGCTTAGGAGGACTAGCGGGTCAAGAGACCCAGTACTTC
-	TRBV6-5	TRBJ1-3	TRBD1	CASSSSGTVESTIYF	TGTGCCAGCAGTTCCTCCGGGACAGTCGAGAGCACCATATATTTT
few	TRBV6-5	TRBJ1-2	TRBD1	CASSYTSDRAGGYTF	TGTGCCAGCAGTTACACCTCGGACAGGGCGGGCGGCTACACCTTC
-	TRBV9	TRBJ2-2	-	CASSVDGANTGELFF	TGTGCCAGCAGCGTAGACGGAGCAAACACCGGGGAGCTGTTTTTT
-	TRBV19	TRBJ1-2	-	CASSIRGPGYGYTF	TGTGCCAGTAGTATAAGGGGTCCTGGCTATGGCTACACCTTC
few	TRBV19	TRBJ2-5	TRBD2	CAAGSGGRETQYF	TGTGCCGCGGGGAGCGGGGGCCGGGAGACCCAGTACTTC
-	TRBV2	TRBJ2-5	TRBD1	CASRRDRGSETQYF	TGTGCCAGCAGGCGGGACAGGGGATCAGAGACCCAGTACTTC
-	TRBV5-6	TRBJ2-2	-	CASSLRFRANTGELFF	TGTGCCAGCAGCTTGCGGTTCAGGGCGAACACCGGGGAGCTGTTTTTT
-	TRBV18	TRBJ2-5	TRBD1	CASSPRALTGQGETQYF	TGTGCCAGCTCACCACGGGCCTTGACAGGGCAGGGAGAGACCCAGTACTTC
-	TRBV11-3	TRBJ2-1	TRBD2	CASSERLAGASYNEQFF	TGTGCCAGCAGTGAACGACTAGCGGGGGCCTCCTACAATGAGCAGTTCTTC
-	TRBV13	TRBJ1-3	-	CASSLAGTGGNTIYF	TGTGCCAGCAGCTTAGCCGGAACAGGGGGAAACACCATATATTTT
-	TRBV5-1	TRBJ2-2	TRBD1	CASSRDRGGTGELFF	TGCGCCAGCAGCCGGGACAGGGGGGGAACCGGGGAGCTGTTTTTT
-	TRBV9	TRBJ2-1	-	CASSVMGASYNEQFF	TGTGCCAGCAGCGTAATGGGGGCTTCCTACAATGAGCAGTTCTTC
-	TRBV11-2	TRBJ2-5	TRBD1	CASSLGGQGGTQYF	TGTGCCAGCAGCTTAGGCGGACAGGGTGGGACCCAGTACTTC
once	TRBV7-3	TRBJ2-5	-	CASSPSQAETQYF	TGTGCCAGCAGCCCCTCCCAGGCAGAGACCCAGTACTTC
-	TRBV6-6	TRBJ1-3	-	CASSTGTGNTIYF	TGTGCCAGCAGCACCGGGACAGGAAACACCATATATTTT
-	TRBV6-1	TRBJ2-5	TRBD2	CASSDPGMIAGGHGGETQYF	TGTGCCAGCAGTGATCCCGGGATGATAGCGGGGGGGCACGGTGGGGAGACCCAGTACTTC
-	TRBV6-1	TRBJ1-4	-	CASSDRGEFNEKLFF	TGTGCCAGCAGTGATCGGGGGGAATTTAATGAAAAACTGTTTTTT
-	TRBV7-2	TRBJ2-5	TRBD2	CASSSLAGGLETQYF	TGTGCCAGCAGCTCTCTAGCGGGGGGGCTGGAGACCCAGTACTTC
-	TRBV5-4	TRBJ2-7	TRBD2	CASSSLGLAGGNEQYF	TGTGCCAGCAGCTCGCTGGGACTAGCGGGAGGAAACGAGCAGTACTTC
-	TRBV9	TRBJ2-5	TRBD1	CASSGLQGAKETQYF	TGTGCCAGCAGCGGCCTACAGGGGGCAAAAGAGACCCAGTACTTC
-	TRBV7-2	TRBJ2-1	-	CASSLEVGARNEQFF	TGTGCCAGCAGTTTAGAGGTAGGGGCGAGGAATGAGCAGTTCTTC
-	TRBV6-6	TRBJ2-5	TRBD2	CASSFFTSGRAETQYF	TGTGCCAGCAGTTTCTTCACTAGCGGGAGGGCCGAGACCCAGTACTTC
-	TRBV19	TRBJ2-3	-	CASSTPPLGEAFTDTQYF	TGTGCCAGTAGTACTCCTCCCCTAGGGGAGGCCTTTACAGATACGCAGTATTTT
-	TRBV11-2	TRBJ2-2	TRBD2	CASSSATSGGTGELFF	TGTGCCAGCAGCTCAGCGACTAGCGGGGGTACCGGGGAGCTGTTTTTT
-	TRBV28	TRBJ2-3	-	CASSLRRWSGSTDTQYF	TGTGCCAGCAGTTTAAGGCGTTGGTCAGGAAGCACAGATACGCAGTATTTT
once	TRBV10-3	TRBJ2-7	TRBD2	CAISSPTSGASYEQYF	TGTGCCATCAGTAGCCCGACTAGCGGGGCCTCCTACGAGCAGTACTTC
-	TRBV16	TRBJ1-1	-	CASSQSRQGSSEAFF	TGTGCCAGCAGCCAATCTCGGCAGGGGTCCTCTGAAGCTTTCTTT
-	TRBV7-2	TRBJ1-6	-	CASSLFQGGSPLHF	TGTGCCAGCAGCTTATTCCAGGGAGGATCACCCCTCCACTTT
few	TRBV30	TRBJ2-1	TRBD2	CAWSTGLAGGNEQFF	TGTGCCTGGAGTACGGGACTAGCGGGAGGGAATGAGCAGTTCTTC
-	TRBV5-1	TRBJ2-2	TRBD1	CASSLGPGQGDTGELFF	TGCGCCAGCAGCTTGGGACCGGGACAGGGGGACACCGGGGAGCTGTTTTTT
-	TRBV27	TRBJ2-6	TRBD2	CASKPQRGNSGANVLTF	TGTGCCTCCAAACCCCAGCGGGGAAACTCTGGGGCCAACGTCCTGACTTTC
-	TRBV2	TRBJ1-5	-	CASSEAAGGRNQPQHF	TGTGCCAGCAGTGAAGCTGCGGGGGGTAGAAATCAGCCCCAGCATTTT